This T cell receptor (beta chain) was profiled in a study of T cell repertoires in cytomegalovirus infection (dated by TCRdb to between 2017 and 2020). In terms of the full investigation: The HLA type of each donor mattered for the analysis, because public TCR beta signatures pointed to carriage of CMV infection along with the matching HLA type. General study outcomes and caveats: The ex vivo response was dominated by HLA-C-restricted CMV-specific TCR beta clonotypes, which also provided the single most frequent clonotype in two of eight donors. Cumulative frequency of public TCR beta family members discriminated carriers of CMV infection plus the relevant HLA type in this cohort and an independent approximately 370-donor cohort.

Sequencing was carried out with an Illumina HiSeq 1500. TCRdb handled the public reads itself, with Q25 trimming in fastp and clone calling in MiXCR, and kept productive beta chains. Here each entry gathers all rows of one CDR3 protein and keeps the most common genes and DNA. The sample table holds over 200,000 distinct CDR3 sequences, of which roughly 15% were seen once. Together, the top ten hold 8.8% of the sample. This clonotype was detected a few times. Its recognized antigen is unknown. No base quality information exists; no much larger clone differs at one position. The junction carries 10 bases between V and J, which are trimmed by 1 base and 4 bases respectively. The CDR3 runs 14 amino acids, cysteine and phenylalanine included. Kept here is only the CDR3 DNA, which spans 42 bases and is read in frame from base 1. From the germline V gene, CDR1 is SGHDN and CDR2 is FVKESK.

The chain was built from TRBV14 and TRBJ1-1, with the D gene not confidently named. The receptor comes from a human donor in good health (CMV status not recorded). Some clones in this sample may be carry-over from other donors' samples. Sequencing was performed on PBMCs. CDR3 loop: CASSQGLAPTEAFF. DNA sequence: TGTGCCAGCAGCCAAGGTTTAGCCCCCACTGAAGCTTTCTTT.